The T cell receptor beta chain described here comes from a study of cytomegalovirus exposure and HLA in healthy donors. Study at large: Within the Caucasian-associated ancestry cluster were roughly 82% of the roughly 430 genotyped donors.

A note on this clone: No antigen is known for it.

Both 60 Vbeta primers and 13 Jbeta primers went into the PCR. Here immunoSEQ multiplex PCR was the method, and the copy in TCRdb shows in-frame clones only, minus some. The top ten clones hold roughly an eighth of a sample with 180,000 or so clones, about 75% of them seen once. The V gene's germline CDR1 is SGHNT and CDR2 YENEEA. V lost 3 bases and J 8 bases, leaving 10 bases between the germline ends. The CDR3 covers 13 residues. Study observations and caveats: Presence/absence analyses treated sequencing depth as roughly uniform across donors. Per published reports, the classifier diagnosed cytomegalovirus status with high specificity and sensitivity.

Sequencing was carried out using PBMCs. V gene TRBV11-3 combines with J gene TRBJ2-2, with D perhaps matching TRBD2 (5 bases). The origin of this receptor is a man in his forties or fifties in good health and CMV-seropositive. DNA for the CDR3: TGTGCCAGCAGCTTGCGGGTTCCGGGGGAGCTGTTTTTT. This sequence encodes CASSLRVPGELFF. Drawing the rest from reference TRBV11-3 and TRBJ2-2, the complete variable domain is EAGVVQSPRYKIIEKKQPVAFWCNPISGHNTLYWYLQNLGQGPELLIRYENEEAVDDSQLPKDRFSAERLKGVDSTLKIQPAELGDSAVYLCASSLRVPGELFFGEGSRLTVL.